This record covers a single T cell receptor (beta chain). CDR3 length equals 11 residues. Between the trimmed V and J ends, which lost 0 bases and 6 bases, there was a span of 1 base. CDR1 and CDR2 (germline): MDHEN, SYDVKM. The sample is drawn from a study of Ad26.COV2.S vaccination and SARS-CoV-2 variants. Study background: The donor was enrolled in the Ad26.COV2.S arm of the COV1001 trial.

Treatment: about 20 received Ad26.COV2.S at low or high dose, single or two shots; roughly five received placebo; per-sample allocation not given. Specimens were obtained on day 63 following the first vaccine or placebo injection. TCRdb keeps only in-frame clones here, not all; method: immunoSEQ multiplex PCR. The sample lists about 350,000 clones; 88% were seen once. The V and J genes are TRBV28 and TRBJ2-3; no reliable D call. Source: peripheral blood, taken in a trial of Ad26.COV2.S vaccine versus placebo. The source of this sequence is a person between 18 and 59 years old who received the Ad26.COV2.S COVID-19 vaccine or a placebo. The CDR3 sequence is CASSLWDTQYF. The CDR3 coding sequence is TGTGCCAGCAGTTTATGGGATACGCAGTATTTT.